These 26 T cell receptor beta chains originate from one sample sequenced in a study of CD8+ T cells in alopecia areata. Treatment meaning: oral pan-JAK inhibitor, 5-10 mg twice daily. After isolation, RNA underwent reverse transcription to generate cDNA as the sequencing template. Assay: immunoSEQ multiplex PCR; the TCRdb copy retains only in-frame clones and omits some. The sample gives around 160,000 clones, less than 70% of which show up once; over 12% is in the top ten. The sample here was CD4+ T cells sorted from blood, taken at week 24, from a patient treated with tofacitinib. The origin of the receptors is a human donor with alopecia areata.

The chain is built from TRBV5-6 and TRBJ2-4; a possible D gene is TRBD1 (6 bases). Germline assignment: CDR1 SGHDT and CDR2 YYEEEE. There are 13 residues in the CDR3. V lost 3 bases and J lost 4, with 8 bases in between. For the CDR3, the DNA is TGTGCCAGCAGCTCCGGACAGAAAAACATTCAGTACTTC. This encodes CASSSGQKNIQYF.

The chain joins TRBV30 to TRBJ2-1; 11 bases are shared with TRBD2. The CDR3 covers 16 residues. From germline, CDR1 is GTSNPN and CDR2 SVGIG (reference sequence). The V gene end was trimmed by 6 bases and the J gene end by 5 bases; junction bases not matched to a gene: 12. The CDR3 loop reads CACQVAGGLVHNEQFF. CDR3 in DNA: TGTGCCTGCCAAGTAGCGGGGGGGCTAGTTCACAATGAGCAGTTCTTC.

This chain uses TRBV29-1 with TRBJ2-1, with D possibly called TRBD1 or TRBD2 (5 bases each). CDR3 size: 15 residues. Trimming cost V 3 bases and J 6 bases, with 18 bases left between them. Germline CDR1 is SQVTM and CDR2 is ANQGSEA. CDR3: CSVDHGHVASNEQFF. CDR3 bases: TGCAGCGTTGACCACGGACACGTAGCGTCCAATGAGCAGTTCTTC.

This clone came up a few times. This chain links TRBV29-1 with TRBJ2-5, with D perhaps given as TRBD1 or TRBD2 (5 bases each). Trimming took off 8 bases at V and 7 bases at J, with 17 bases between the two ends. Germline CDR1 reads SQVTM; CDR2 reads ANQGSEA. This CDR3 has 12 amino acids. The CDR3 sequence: CSSERGSGTQYF. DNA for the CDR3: TGCAGCTCTGAACGGGGCTCAGGGACCCAGTACTTC.

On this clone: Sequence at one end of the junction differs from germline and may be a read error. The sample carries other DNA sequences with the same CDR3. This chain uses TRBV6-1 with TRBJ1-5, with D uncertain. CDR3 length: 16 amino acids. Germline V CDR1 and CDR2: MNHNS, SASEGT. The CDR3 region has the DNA TGTGCCAGCAGAGAAGACCTACTAACCCGTACACAACCCCAGCATTTT. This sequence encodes CASREDLLTRTQPQHF.

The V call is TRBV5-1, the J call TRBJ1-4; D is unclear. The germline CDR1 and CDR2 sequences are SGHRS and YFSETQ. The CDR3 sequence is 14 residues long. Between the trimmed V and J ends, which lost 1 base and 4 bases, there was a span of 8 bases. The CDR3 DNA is TGCGCCAGCAGCTTGCAGGCAGATAATGAAAAACTGTTTTTT. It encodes CASSLQADNEKLFF.

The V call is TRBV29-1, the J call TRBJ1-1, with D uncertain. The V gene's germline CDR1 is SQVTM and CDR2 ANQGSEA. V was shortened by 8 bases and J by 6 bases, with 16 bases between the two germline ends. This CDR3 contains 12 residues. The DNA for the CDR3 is TGCAGCTCCGTGCGAGTAAGGGCTGAAGCTTTCTTT. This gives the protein CSSVRVRAEAFF.

This chain's CDR3 is CASSFARDGNIQYF. The CDR3 nucleotides read TGTGCCAGCAGCTTTGCCCGGGACGGTAACATTCAGTACTTC. The chain has TRBV7-8 and TRBJ2-4, with D perhaps given as TRBD1 or TRBD2 (5 bases each). Germline V lookup: CDR1 SGHVS, CDR2 FQNEAQ. V shed 3 bases and J shed 7 bases, with 13 bases lying between them. This CDR3 comprises 14 residues.

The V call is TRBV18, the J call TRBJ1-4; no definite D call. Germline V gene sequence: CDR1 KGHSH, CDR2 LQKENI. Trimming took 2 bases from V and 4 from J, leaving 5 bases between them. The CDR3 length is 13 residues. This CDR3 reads CASSPGNNEKLFF. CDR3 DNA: TGTGCCAGCTCACCAGGGAATAATGAAAAACTGTTTTTT. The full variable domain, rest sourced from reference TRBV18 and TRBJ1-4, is NAGVMQNPRHLVRRRGQEARLRCSPMKGHSHVYWYRQLPEEGLKFMVYLQKENIIDESGMPKERFSAEFPKEGPSILRIQQVVRGDSAAYFCASSPGNNEKLFFGSGTQLSVL.

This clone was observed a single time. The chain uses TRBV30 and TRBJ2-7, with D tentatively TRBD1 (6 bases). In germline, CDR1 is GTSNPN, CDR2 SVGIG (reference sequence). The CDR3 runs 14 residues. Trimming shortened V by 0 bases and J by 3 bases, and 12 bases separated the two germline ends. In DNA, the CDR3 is TGTGCCTGGAGTGTATCAGGGGCCCTCTACGAGCAGTACTTC. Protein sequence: CAWSVSGALYEQYF.

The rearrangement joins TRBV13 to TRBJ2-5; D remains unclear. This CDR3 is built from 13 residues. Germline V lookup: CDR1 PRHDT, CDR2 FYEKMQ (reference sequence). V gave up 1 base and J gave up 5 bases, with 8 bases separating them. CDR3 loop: CASSLANLETQYF. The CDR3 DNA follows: TGTGCCAGCAGCTTAGCAAACCTGGAGACCCAGTACTTC.

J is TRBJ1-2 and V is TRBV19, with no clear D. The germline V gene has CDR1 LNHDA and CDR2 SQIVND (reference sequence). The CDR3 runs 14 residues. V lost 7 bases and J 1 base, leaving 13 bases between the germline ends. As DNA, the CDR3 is TGTGCCAGTACCCTTACACACATTAACTATGGCTACACCTTC. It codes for CASTLTHINYGYTF.

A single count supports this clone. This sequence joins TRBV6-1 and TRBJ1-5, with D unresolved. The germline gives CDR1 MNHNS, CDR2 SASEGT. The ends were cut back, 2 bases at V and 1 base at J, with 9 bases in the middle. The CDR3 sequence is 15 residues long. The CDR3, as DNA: TGTGCCAGCAGTGAAATGGTGGTCAGCAATCAGCCCCAGCATTTT. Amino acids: CASSEMVVSNQPQHF.

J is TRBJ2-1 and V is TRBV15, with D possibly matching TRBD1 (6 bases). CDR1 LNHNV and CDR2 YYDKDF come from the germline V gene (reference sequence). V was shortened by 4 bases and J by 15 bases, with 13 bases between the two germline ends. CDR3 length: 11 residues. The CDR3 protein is CATSNRALPFF. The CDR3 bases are TGTGCCACCAGCAACAGGGCCCTCCCGTTCTTC.

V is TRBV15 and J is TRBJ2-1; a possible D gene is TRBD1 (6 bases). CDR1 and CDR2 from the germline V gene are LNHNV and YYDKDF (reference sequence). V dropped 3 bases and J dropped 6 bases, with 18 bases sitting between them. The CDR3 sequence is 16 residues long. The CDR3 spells CATSREAGQLPNEQFF. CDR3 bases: TGTGCCACCAGCAGGGAAGCTGGACAGCTCCCCAATGAGCAGTTCTTC.

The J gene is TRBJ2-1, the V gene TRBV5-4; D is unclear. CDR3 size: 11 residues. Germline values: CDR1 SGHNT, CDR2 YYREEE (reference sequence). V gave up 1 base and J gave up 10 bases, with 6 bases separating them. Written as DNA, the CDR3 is TGTGCCAGCAGCTTGATCGACGAGCAGTTCTTC. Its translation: CASSLIDEQFF.

CDR3 sequence (DNA): TGTGCCACCGGGAGGTCAGATCCGGGACGTAGCAATCAGCCCCAGCATTTT. Translation: CATGRSDPGRSNQPQHF. V usage is TRBV2 and J usage is TRBJ1-5; the D gene is possibly TRBD1 (5 bases). CDR1 and CDR2 (germline): SNHLY, FYNNEI. This CDR3 spans 17 amino acids. V gave up 10 bases and J gave up 0 bases, with 22 bases separating them.

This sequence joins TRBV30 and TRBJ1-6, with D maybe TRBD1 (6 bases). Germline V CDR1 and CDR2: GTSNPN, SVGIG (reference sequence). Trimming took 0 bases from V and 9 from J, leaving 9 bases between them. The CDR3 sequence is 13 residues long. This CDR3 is CAWSVQGRSPLHF. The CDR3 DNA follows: TGTGCCTGGAGTGTACAGGGACGTTCACCCCTCCACTTT.

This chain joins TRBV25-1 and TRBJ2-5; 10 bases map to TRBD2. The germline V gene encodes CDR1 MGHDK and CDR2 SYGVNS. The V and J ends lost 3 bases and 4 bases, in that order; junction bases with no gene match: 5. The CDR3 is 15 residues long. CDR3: CASSDSGGAGETQYF. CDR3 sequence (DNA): TGTGCCAGCAGTGACAGCGGGGGGGCCGGAGAGACCCAGTACTTC.

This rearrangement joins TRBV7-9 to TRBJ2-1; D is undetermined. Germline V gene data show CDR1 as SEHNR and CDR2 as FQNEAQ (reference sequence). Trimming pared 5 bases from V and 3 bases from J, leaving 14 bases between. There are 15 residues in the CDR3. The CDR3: CASSAQAPVYNEQFF. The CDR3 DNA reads TGTGCCAGCAGCGCGCAGGCCCCCGTCTACAATGAGCAGTTCTTC.

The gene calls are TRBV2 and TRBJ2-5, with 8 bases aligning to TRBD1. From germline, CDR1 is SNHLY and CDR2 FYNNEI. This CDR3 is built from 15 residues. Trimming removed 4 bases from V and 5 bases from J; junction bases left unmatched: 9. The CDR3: CASSVSAGGPETQYF. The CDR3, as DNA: TGTGCCAGCAGTGTATCGGCAGGGGGCCCGGAGACCCAGTACTTC.

CDR3 coding DNA: TGTGCCAGCAGTGAAGGGGGGGAGACCCAGTACTTC. It yields the protein CASSEGGETQYF. The J gene is TRBJ2-5, the V gene TRBV6-5; D could derive from TRBD1 or TRBD2 (6 bases each). The CDR3 has 12 amino acids. Per germline, CDR1 MNHEY and CDR2 SVGAGI. The V and J ends lost 5 bases and 5 bases respectively, with 9 bases between them.

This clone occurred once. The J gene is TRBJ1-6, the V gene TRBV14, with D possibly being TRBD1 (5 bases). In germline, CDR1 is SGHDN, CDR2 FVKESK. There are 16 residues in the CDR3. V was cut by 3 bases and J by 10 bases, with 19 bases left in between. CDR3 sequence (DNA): TGTGCCAGCAGCCAGTCCAGGGAAAGACTCAGGTCACCCCTCCACTTT. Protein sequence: CASSQSRERLRSPLHF. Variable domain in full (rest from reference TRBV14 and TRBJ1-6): EAGVTQFPSHSVIEKGQTVTLRCDPISGHDNLYWYRRVMGKEIKFLLHFVKESKQDESGMPNNRFLAERTGGTYSTLKVQPAELEDSGVYFCASSQSRERLRSPLHFGNGTRLTVT.

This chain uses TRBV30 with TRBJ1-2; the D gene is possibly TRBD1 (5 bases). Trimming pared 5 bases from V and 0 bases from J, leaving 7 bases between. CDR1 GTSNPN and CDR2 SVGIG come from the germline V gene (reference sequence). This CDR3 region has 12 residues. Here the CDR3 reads CAWGGTNYGYTF. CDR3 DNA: TGTGCCTGGGGGGGTACTAACTATGGCTACACCTTC.

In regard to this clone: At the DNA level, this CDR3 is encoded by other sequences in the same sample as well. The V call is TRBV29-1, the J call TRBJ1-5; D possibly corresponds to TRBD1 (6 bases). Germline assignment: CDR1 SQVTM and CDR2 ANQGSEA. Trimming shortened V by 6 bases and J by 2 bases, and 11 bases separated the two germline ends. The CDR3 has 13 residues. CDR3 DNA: TGCAGCGTCCTACAGGGCGGCAATCAGCCCCAGCATTTT. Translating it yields CSVLQGGNQPQHF.

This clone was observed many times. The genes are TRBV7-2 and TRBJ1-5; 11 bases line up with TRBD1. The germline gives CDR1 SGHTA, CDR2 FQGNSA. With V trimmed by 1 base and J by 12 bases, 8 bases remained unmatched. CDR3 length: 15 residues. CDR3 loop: CASSLGGTGGNHQHF. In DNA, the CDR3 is TGTGCCAGCAGCTTAGGCGGGACAGGGGGAAACCACCAGCATTTT.